The source of this T cell receptor (beta chain) is a study of human T cells and chemical hapten exposure. This clonotype has a handful of counts. A read error is possible here, since a much larger clone lies one base away. The CDR3 contains 13 residues. The germline CDR1 and CDR2 sequences are SGDLS and YYNGEE. The ends were cut back, 3 bases at V and 4 bases at J, with 10 bases in the middle. MiXCR, applied by TCRdb to the 5' RACE reads, yields one record per CDR3 protein. Of about 140,000 distinct CDR3 sequences in the sample, roughly 4.1% were seen once. Total RNA was extracted from unfractionated whole blood.

The chain has TRBV9 and TRBJ1-1; a weak D match, TRBD1 (5 bases). The receptor was isolated from a female donor in good health. The CDR3 is CASSGAGPTEAFF. CDR3 in DNA: TGTGCCAGCAGCGGTGCAGGGCCCACTGAAGCTTTCTTT.